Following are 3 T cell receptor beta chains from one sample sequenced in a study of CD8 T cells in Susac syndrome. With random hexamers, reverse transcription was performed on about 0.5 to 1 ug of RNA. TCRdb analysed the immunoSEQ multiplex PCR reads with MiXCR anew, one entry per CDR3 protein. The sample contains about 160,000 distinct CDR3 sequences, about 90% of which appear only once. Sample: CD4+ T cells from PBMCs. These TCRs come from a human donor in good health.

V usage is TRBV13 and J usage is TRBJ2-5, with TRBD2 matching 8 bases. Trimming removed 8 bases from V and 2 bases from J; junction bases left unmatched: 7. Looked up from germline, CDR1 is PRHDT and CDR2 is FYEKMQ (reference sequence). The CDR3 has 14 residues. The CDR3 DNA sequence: TGTGCCAGCCAGCGGGGGCCCGGGCAAGAGACCCAGTACTTC. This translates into CASQRGPGQETQYF.

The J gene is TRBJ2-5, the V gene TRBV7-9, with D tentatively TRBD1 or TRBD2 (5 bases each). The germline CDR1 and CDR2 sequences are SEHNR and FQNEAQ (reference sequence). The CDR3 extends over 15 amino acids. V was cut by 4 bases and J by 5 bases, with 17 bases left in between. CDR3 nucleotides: TGTGCCAGCAGCTCCCTTTCAGGGACGGGGGAGACCCAGTACTTC. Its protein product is CASSSLSGTGETQYF.

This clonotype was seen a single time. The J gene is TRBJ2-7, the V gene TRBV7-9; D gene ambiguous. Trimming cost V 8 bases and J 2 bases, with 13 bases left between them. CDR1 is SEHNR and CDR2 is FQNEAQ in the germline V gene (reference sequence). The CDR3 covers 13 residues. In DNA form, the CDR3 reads TGTGCCAGCCGGGCAGGCGCAGCCTACGAGCAGTACTTC. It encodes CASRAGAAYEQYF.